This T cell receptor (beta chain) was sequenced for a study of human T cells and chemical hapten exposure. This CDR3 is built from 16 residues. The trim removed 0 bases at V and 5 bases at J, leaving 5 bases unmatched. The germline gives CDR1 SNHLY, CDR2 FYNNEI. This sample's time point: pre-sensitization, week 0. Regarding treatment: therapeutic diphenylcyclopropenone sensitization with weekly scalp DPC. TCRdb fed the RACE reads into MiXCR, producing one record per CDR3 protein. Of approximately 180,000 distinct CDR3 sequences in the sample, about 31% were seen once. The J gene is TRBJ2-3, the V gene TRBV2, with 10 bases lining up with TRBD1. The sequenced sample was whole blood, obtained in connection with sensitization to the hapten diphenylcyclopropenone (DPC). This TCR derives from a woman under 40 with alopecia areata. Some clones in this sample may be carry-over from other donors' samples. The CDR3 region is CASSEAGTGAGDTQYF. As DNA, the CDR3 is TGTGCCAGCAGTGAAGCGGGGACAGGGGCCGGAGATACGCAGTATTTT.